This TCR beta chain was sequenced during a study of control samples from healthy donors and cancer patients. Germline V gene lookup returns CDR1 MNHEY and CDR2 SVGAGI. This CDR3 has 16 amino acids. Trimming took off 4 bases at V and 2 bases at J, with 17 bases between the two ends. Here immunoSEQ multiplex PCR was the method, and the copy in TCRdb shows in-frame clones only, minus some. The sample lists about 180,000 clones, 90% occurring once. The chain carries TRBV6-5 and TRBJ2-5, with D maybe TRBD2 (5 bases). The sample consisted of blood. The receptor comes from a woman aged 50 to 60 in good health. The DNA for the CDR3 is TGTGCCAGCAGTTCCCCCCCTGGAGGCCATCAAGAGACCCAGTACTTC. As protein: CASSSPPGGHQETQYF.